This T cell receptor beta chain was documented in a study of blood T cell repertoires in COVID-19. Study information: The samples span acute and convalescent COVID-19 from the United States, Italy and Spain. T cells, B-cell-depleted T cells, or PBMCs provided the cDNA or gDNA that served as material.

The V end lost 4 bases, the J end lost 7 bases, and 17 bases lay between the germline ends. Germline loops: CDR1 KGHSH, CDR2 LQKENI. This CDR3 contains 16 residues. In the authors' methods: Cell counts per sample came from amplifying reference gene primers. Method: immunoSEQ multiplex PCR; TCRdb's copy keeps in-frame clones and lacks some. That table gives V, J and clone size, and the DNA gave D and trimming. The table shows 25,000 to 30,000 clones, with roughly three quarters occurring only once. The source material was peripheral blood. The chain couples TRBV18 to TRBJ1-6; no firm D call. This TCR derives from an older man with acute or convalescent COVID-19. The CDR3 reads CASSLMRDLENSPLHF. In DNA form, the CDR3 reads TGTGCCAGCTCACTAATGAGGGATCTTGAAAATTCACCCCTCCACTTT.